These 29 T cell receptor beta chains were all obtained from the same sample, sequenced in a study of blood T cell repertoires in COVID-19. Repertoires were generated with immunoSEQ multiplex PCR, while TCRdb's copy carries only in-frame clones and drops some. Found here are some 160,000 clones, around 85% of them singletons; the top ten hold 6.2%. Specimen: PBMCs or T cells enriched from blood (not recorded which). Receptor source: a woman aged 40 to 55 who had recovered from COVID-19.

V and J are TRBV7-8 and TRBJ1-1; 10 nucleotides align to TRBD1. There are 15 residues in the CDR3. V was clipped by 0 bases and J by 4 bases; unmatched bases: 2. Per the germline V gene, CDR1 is SGHVS and CDR2 is FQNEAQ. The CDR3 spells CASSLAGTGATEAFF. In DNA, the CDR3 is TGTGCCAGCAGCTTAGCGGGGACAGGGGCCACTGAAGCTTTCTTT.

This rearrangement joins TRBV30 to TRBJ1-1; D is possibly TRBD1 (6 bases). Trimming removed 2 bases from V and 2 bases from J, with 12 bases in between. From germline, CDR1 is GTSNPN and CDR2 SVGIG (reference sequence). This CDR3 comprises 14 residues. CDR3 sequence reads: CAWSSDRTNTEAFF. CDR3 DNA: TGTGCCTGGAGTTCCGACAGGACAAACACTGAAGCTTTCTTT.

CDR3 residues: CASSLPSGNEQYF. In DNA form, the CDR3 reads TGTGCCAGCAGCTTGCCCAGCGGGAACGAGCAGTACTTC. The chain combines TRBV11-2 with TRBJ2-7; 7 bases are a match to TRBD2. The CDR3 covers 13 residues. The germline CDR1 and CDR2 sequences are SGHAT and FQNNGV. The V and J ends lost 3 bases and 5 bases, in that order; junction bases with no gene match: 4.

The chain couples TRBV19 to TRBJ1-1; TRBD1 matches 10 bases. Germline V gene data show CDR1 as LNHDA and CDR2 as SQIVND (reference sequence). The CDR3 consists of 14 residues. V trimming: 7 bases; J trimming: 3 bases; junction bases outside the gene matches: 5. The CDR3 DNA reads TGTGCCAGTACCTCGACAGGGGGCTACACTGAAGCTTTCTTT. It translates to CASTSTGGYTEAFF.

This sequence joins TRBV9 and TRBJ2-3; 8 nucleotides match TRBD2. The germline V gene encodes CDR1 SGDLS and CDR2 YYNGEE. Trimming cost V 4 bases and J 3 bases; bases outside gene matches: 10. This CDR3 has 16 amino acids. CDR3 coding DNA: TGTGCCAGCAGCCTCCGGGGGACTAGAGGGACAGATACGCAGTATTTT. Its protein product is CASSLRGTRGTDTQYF.

This clone appeared a single time. This chain links TRBV19 with TRBJ1-5; no clear D gene. The CDR3 has 15 amino acids. Germline loops: CDR1 LNHDA, CDR2 SQIVND (reference sequence). The germline V and J ends were trimmed by 3 bases and 4 bases, with 13 bases remaining between them. The CDR3 loop reads CASSISGNSNQPQHF. In DNA, the CDR3 is TGTGCCAGTAGTATCTCGGGGAACAGTAATCAGCCCCAGCATTTT.

The genes are TRBV2 and TRBJ2-2; D might be TRBD1 (6 bases). The CDR3 has 13 residues. Germline V gene sequence: CDR1 SNHLY, CDR2 FYNNEI. V lost 9 bases and J lost 2, with 10 bases in between. Written as DNA, the CDR3 is TGTGCCAGGGGACACCCTAACACCGGGGAGCTGTTTTTT. Translation gives CARGHPNTGELFF.

The genes are TRBV27 and TRBJ2-2; 10 positions agree with TRBD2. The CDR3 runs to 14 residues. J was trimmed by 6 bases and V by 6 bases; bases with no gene match: 4. The V gene's germline CDR1 is MNHEY and CDR2 SMNVEV (reference sequence). CDR3 protein: CASRAGGLAGELFF. The CDR3 DNA follows: TGTGCCAGCAGAGCGGGGGGGCTGGCCGGGGAGCTGTTTTTT.

The genes are TRBV12-5 and TRBJ1-1; 7 bases match TRBD1. Germline trimming cut 1 base from V and 1 base from J; bases unmatched to any gene: 6. The CDR3 covers 16 residues. Germline values: CDR1 LGHNT, CDR2 FRNRAP. CDR3 sequence reads: CASGLDNRGWNTEAFF. Here the CDR3 DNA reads TGTGCTAGTGGTTTGGATAACAGGGGTTGGAACACTGAAGCTTTCTTT.

The chain recombines TRBV11-2 with TRBJ1-1; TRBD1 aligns across 9 bases. This CDR3 has 16 amino acids. Trimming cost V 0 bases and J 9 bases; bases outside gene matches: 11. The V gene's germline CDR1 is SGHAT and CDR2 FQNNGV. The CDR3 protein is CASSLDGAAGTGKAFF. The CDR3 region has the DNA TGTGCCAGCAGCTTAGATGGGGCCGCCGGGACAGGGAAAGCTTTCTTT.

This clone appeared a few times. The rearrangement links TRBV5-4 to TRBJ2-7; 7 nucleotides agree with TRBD1. CDR1 is SGHNT, CDR2 YYREEE, per germline (reference sequence). The CDR3 contains 15 residues. V gave up 4 bases and J gave up 2 bases; unmatched junction bases: 9. CDR3 region: CASSPDKGTAYEQYF. DNA for the CDR3: TGTGCCAGCAGCCCCGATAAGGGGACAGCCTACGAGCAGTACTTC.

CDR3 sequence (DNA): TGTGCCAGCAGCTTAGGCTCGGGGGGAACCTACGAGCAGTACTTC. Its protein is CASSLGSGGTYEQYF. The chain recombines TRBV13 with TRBJ2-7; 7 bases align to TRBD2. The CDR3 loop spans 15 amino acids. The junction had 4 bases not matched to a gene; V was cut back by 0 bases and J by 2 bases. Germline CDR1 and CDR2: PRHDT and FYEKMQ (reference sequence).

There are a few counts of this clone. The J gene is TRBJ2-7, the V gene TRBV5-4; D perhaps matches TRBD2 (5 bases). V was pared by 1 base and J by 0 bases, with 8 bases between. The CDR3 has 14 amino acids. The germline V gene has CDR1 SGHNT and CDR2 YYREEE (reference sequence). DNA for the CDR3: TGTGCCAGCAGCTTGCGCGGGCGCTCCTACGAGCAGTACTTC. Translation: CASSLRGRSYEQYF.

This rearrangement joins TRBV12-3 or TRBV12-4 to TRBJ1-4; 7 bases are a match to TRBD1. The CDR3 has 13 amino acids. The V gene end was trimmed by 3 bases and the J gene end by 7 bases; junction bases not matched to a gene: 2. CDR3 coding DNA: TGTGCCAGCAGTTTTCAGGGGGGTGAAAAACTGTTTTTT. This sequence encodes CASSFQGGEKLFF.

This chain uses TRBV3-1 (or the pseudogene TRBV3-2) with TRBJ1-5; D is possibly TRBD1 (6 bases). Per the germline V gene, CDR1 is LGHDT and CDR2 is YNNKEL (reference sequence). V was shortened by 4 bases and J by 0 bases, with 10 bases between the two germline ends. The CDR3 is made up of 15 amino acids. CDR3 residues: CASSRGQNSNQPQHF. The CDR3 DNA follows: TGTGCCAGCAGCCGCGGACAGAATAGCAATCAGCCCCAGCATTTT.

V is TRBV7-9 and J is TRBJ2-7; D might be TRBD1 (6 bases). The CDR3 extends over 12 amino acids. V shed 5 bases and J shed 3 bases, with 8 bases lying between them. The germline CDR1 and CDR2 sequences are SEHNR and FQNEAQ (reference sequence). The CDR3 DNA reads TGTGCCAGCAGCGGACAGTTCTACGAGCAGTACTTC. This gives the protein CASSGQFYEQYF.

The chain has TRBV27 and TRBJ2-7, with TRBD1 matching 8 bases. The germline gives CDR1 MNHEY, CDR2 SMNVEV (reference sequence). V lost 5 bases and J lost 4; bases outside the gene matches: 4. This CDR3 is built from 13 residues. The CDR3 reads CASSHRQGYEQYF. The CDR3, as DNA: TGTGCCAGCAGTCACAGACAGGGGTACGAGCAGTACTTC.

The chain uses TRBV7-3 and TRBJ1-1, with D maybe TRBD1 (5 bases). The germline V gene encodes CDR1 SGHTA and CDR2 FQGTGA. V was trimmed by 4 bases and J by 1 base, leaving 10 bases between them. The CDR3 loop spans 14 amino acids. Here the CDR3 DNA reads TGTGCCAGCAGCTCCGGGGGTGGGAACACTGAAGCTTTCTTT. Protein sequence: CASSSGGGNTEAFF.

This clone has a single count. The chain is built from TRBV12-5 and TRBJ1-5; weak D call: TRBD1 (6 bases). V shed 2 bases and J shed 4 bases, with 6 bases lying between them. There are 13 residues in the CDR3. CDR1 and CDR2 from the germline V gene are LGHNT and FRNRAP. The CDR3 region has the DNA TGTGCTAGTGGTTTGCAGGGGAATCAGCCCCAGCATTTT. Amino acid sequence: CASGLQGNQPQHF.

The chain is built from TRBV30 and TRBJ1-1; D is possibly TRBD1 (5 bases). Germline loops: CDR1 GTSNPN, CDR2 SVGIG (reference sequence). V lost 0 bases and J lost 0, with 11 bases in between. The CDR3 spans 15 residues. Here the CDR3 reads CAWSVPAGLNTEAFF. The CDR3 DNA reads TGTGCCTGGAGTGTACCGGCAGGGTTGAACACTGAAGCTTTCTTT.

The V gene is TRBV25-1, the J gene TRBJ2-2; D is undetermined. Trimming stripped 7 bases from V and 7 bases from J, with 10 bases between. The CDR3 is made up of 12 amino acids. Germline CDR1 and CDR2: MGHDK and SYGVNS. CDR3 nucleotide sequence: TGTGCCAGCAAAACGCCTAACGGGGAGCTGTTTTTT. It specifies CASKTPNGELFF.

V usage is TRBV10-1 and J usage is TRBJ2-3, with TRBD1 matching 7 bases. V shed 11 bases, J shed 4 bases, and the junction held 15 bases outside the gene matches. The germline gives CDR1 WNHNN, CDR2 SYGVQD (reference sequence). This CDR3 region has 15 residues. CDR3 in DNA: TGCGCCGGACGCTCCCCGACAGGGAACGCAGATACGCAGTATTTT. This codes for CAGRSPTGNADTQYF.

The chain couples TRBV5-1 to TRBJ2-3; the match to TRBD2 covers 15 bases. Germline-derived CDR1 and CDR2 are SGHRS and YFSETQ. This CDR3 region has 16 residues. The ends lost 4 bases at V and 6 bases at J; junction bases unmatched: 6. In DNA, the CDR3 is TGCGCCAGCAGCCCTAGGACTAGCGGGGGGGCGGATACGCAGTATTTT. Its translation is CASSPRTSGGADTQYF. Combining the CDR3 with reference TRBV5-1 and TRBJ2-3 gives the whole variable domain KAGVTQTPRYLIKTRGQQVTLSCSPISGHRSVSWYQQTPGQGLQFLFEYFSETQRNKGNFPGRFSGRQFSNSRSEMNVSTLELGDSALYLCASSPRTSGGADTQYFGPGTRLTVL.

This clone was seen only once. This chain uses TRBV5-1 with TRBJ2-7; 9 nucleotides agree with TRBD1. The CDR3 contains 14 residues. Germline V CDR1 and CDR2: SGHRS, YFSETQ. The trim removed 4 bases at V and 5 bases at J, leaving 7 bases unmatched. The DNA for the CDR3 is TGCGCCAGCAGCCCCGGGACAGGGAGAGACGAGCAGTACTTC. Amino acids: CASSPGTGRDEQYF.

This clone turned up a few times. The chain joins TRBV9 to TRBJ1-5; 7 nucleotides line up with TRBD1. This CDR3 has 15 amino acids. Germline CDR1 SGDLS, CDR2 YYNGEE. V shed 4 bases, J shed 1 base, and the junction held 5 bases outside the gene matches. This CDR3 reads CASSPGQASNQPQHF. The DNA for the CDR3 is TGTGCCAGCAGCCCAGGACAGGCGAGCAATCAGCCCCAGCATTTT. Full variable domain (outside the CDR3, taken from reference TRBV9 and TRBJ1-5): DSGVTQTPKHLITATGQRVTLRCSPRSGDLSVYWYQQSLDQGLQFLIQYYNGEERAKGNILERFSAQQFPDLHSELNLSSLELGDSALYFCASSPGQASNQPQHFGDGTRLSIL.

V gene TRBV9 combines with J gene TRBJ1-3, with 7 bases that match TRBD1. With V trimmed by 2 bases and J by 10 bases, 12 bases remained unmatched. The germline V gene encodes CDR1 SGDLS and CDR2 YYNGEE. The CDR3 sequence is 15 residues long. The CDR3 region is CASSVQITGDGTIYF. The CDR3 DNA reads as TGTGCCAGCAGCGTTCAGATAACAGGGGACGGTACCATATATTTT.

V usage is TRBV3-1 (or the pseudogene TRBV3-2) and J usage is TRBJ1-6; D gene unclear. The CDR3 loop spans 16 amino acids. CDR1 LGHDT and CDR2 YNNKEL come from the germline V gene (reference sequence). V was trimmed by 4 bases and J by 0 bases, leaving 10 bases between them. CDR3 loop: CASSRGESSYNSPLHF. Written as DNA, the CDR3 is TGTGCCAGCAGCCGCGGGGAGAGCTCCTATAATTCACCCCTCCACTTT.

The V call is TRBV20-1, the J call TRBJ2-5, with unresolved D. The CDR3 has 10 residues. Germline V gene lookup returns CDR1 DFQATT and CDR2 SNEGSKA (reference sequence). V lost 4 bases and J 5 bases, leaving 5 bases between the germline ends. DNA of the CDR3: TGCAGTGCTACCGGGGAGACCCAGTACTTC. It specifies CSATGETQYF.

The chain recombines TRBV19 with TRBJ2-1; 7 nucleotides match TRBD2. V dropped 5 bases and J dropped 6; count of bases not matched to a gene: 10. The CDR3 extends over 15 amino acids. The germline gives CDR1 LNHDA, CDR2 SQIVND (reference sequence). CDR3 loop: CASSRTSVSSNEQFF. For the CDR3, the DNA is TGTGCCAGTAGTCGAACTAGCGTTAGTTCCAATGAGCAGTTCTTC. The variable domain in full, with the rest retrieved from reference TRBV19 and TRBJ2-1, is DGGITQSPKYLFRKEGQNVTLSCEQNLNHDAMYWYRQDPGQGLRLIYYSQIVNDFQKGDIAEGYSVSREKKESFPLTVTSAQKNPTAFYLCASSRTSVSSNEQFFGPGTRLTVL.